This T cell receptor (beta chain) was captured in a study of beta chain features in type 1 diabetes. CDR1 is KGHSH and CDR2 is LQKENI in the germline V gene. This CDR3 contains 13 residues. The ends were cut back, 2 bases at V and 6 bases at J, with 10 bases in the middle. General observations from the study: The influence of HLA type on TCRB rearrangement stayed undetermined.

Expressed TCRB transcripts were sequenced because the entire RNA isolate underwent reverse transcription. Assay: immunoSEQ multiplex PCR; the TCRdb copy retains only in-frame clones and omits some. The repertoire holds some 410,000 clones, with roughly 13% as singletons. About this clone itself: The antigen remains unidentified.

It was via CD45RO/CCR7/CD25/CD127/CD95/CD27 that CD4+ naive, central memory, regulatory and stem cell-like memory cells were sorted. Sequencing was done on a sample of naive CD4+ T cells from blood. The receptor comes from a man aged 25-45 years in good health. The chain joins TRBV18 to TRBJ1-2, with D perhaps TRBD1 (5 bases). CDR3 amino acids: CASSPIGVDGYTF. CDR3 nucleotide sequence: TGTGCCAGCTCACCAATAGGGGTGGATGGCTACACCTTC.